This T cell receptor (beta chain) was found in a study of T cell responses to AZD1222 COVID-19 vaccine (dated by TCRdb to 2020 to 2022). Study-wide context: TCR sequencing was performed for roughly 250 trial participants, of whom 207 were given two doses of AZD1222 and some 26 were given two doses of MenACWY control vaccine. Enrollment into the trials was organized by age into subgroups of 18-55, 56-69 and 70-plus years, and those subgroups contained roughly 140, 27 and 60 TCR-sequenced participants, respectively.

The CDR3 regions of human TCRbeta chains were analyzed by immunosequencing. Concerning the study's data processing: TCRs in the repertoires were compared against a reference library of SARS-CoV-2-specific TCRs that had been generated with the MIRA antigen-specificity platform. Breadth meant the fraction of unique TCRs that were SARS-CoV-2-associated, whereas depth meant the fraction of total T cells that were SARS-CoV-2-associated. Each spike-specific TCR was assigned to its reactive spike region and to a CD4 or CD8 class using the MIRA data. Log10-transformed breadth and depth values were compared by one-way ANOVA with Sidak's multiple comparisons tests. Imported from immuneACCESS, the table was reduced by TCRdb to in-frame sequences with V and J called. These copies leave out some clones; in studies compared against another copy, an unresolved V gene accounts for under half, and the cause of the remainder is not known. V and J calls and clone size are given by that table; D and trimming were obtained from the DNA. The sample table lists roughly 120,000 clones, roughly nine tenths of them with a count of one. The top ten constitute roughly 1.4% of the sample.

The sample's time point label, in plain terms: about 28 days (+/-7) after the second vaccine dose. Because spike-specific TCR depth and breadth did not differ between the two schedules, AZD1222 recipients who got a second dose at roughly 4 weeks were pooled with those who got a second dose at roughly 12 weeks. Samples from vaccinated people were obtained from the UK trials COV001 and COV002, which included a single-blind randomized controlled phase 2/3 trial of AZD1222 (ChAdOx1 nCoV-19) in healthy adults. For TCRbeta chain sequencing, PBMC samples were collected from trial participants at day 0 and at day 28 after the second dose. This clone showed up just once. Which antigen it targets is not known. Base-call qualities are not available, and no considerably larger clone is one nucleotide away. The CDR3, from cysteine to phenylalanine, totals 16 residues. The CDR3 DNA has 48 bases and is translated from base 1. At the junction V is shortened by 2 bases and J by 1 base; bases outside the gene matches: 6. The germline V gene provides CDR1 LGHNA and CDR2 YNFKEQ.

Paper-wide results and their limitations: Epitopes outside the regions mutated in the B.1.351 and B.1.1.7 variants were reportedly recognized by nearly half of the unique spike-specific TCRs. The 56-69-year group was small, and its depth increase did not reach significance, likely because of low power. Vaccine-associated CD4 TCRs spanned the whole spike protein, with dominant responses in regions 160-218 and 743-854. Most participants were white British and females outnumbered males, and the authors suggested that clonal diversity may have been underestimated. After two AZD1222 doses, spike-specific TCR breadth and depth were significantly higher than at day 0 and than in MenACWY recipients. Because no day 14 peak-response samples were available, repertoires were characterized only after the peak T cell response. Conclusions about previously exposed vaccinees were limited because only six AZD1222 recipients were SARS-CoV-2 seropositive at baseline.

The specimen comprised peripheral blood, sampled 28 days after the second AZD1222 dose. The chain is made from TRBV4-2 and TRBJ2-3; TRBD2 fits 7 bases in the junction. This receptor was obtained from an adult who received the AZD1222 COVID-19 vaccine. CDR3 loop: CASSQLPSGRTDTQYF. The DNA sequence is TGTGCCAGCAGCCAACTTCCTAGCGGTCGCACAGATACGCAGTATTTT.